A single sample is the source of the 23 T cell receptor beta chains below, sequenced in a study of identical twins. TCRdb itself ran the 5' RACE reads through MiXCR, one entry per CDR3 protein. Of 460,000 or so distinct CDR3 sequences listed, over 12% are singletons. This sample was shared with a second study, whose subject was yellow fever vaccine responses in identical twins.

Source material: CD4+ T cells sorted from blood. The receptors were gathered from a young woman in good health.

V is TRBV5-5 and J is TRBJ1-1, with TRBD1 identical over 9 bases. The CDR3 contains 14 residues. CDR1 and CDR2 (germline): SGHKS, YYEKEE (reference sequence). V lost 3 bases, J lost 4 bases, and 4 bases stayed unmatched. The DNA for the CDR3 is TGTGCCAGCAGCTGGGGGGACAGGGTCACTGAAGCTTTCTTT. Protein product: CASSWGDRVTEAFF.

The chain links TRBV5-1 to TRBJ2-1; TRBD1 might be the D (5 bases). V shed 3 bases and J shed 9 bases, with 7 bases lying between them. CDR3 length: 11 amino acids. Per the germline V gene, CDR1 is SGHRS and CDR2 is YFSETQ. DNA of the CDR3: TGCGCCAGCAGCTACCAGGGTGAGCAGTTCTTC. This translates into CASSYQGEQFF.

The chain recombines TRBV6-6 with TRBJ2-7, with a tentative D call TRBD1 (6 bases). Germline CDR1 MNHNY, CDR2 SVGAGI (reference sequence). V was clipped by 7 bases and J by 0 bases, with 10 bases between them. The CDR3 length is 13 residues. The CDR3 protein is CASIDRSSYEQYF. Here the CDR3 DNA reads TGTGCCAGCATAGACAGGAGCTCCTACGAGCAGTACTTC.

This clonotype has just a few counts. V is TRBV12-3 or TRBV12-4 and J is TRBJ2-1; 10 nucleotides agree with TRBD1. J lost 8 bases, V lost 7 bases, and 14 bases had no gene match. The CDR3 is 16 amino acids. CDR3 amino acids: CASTLNPGTGADEQFF. DNA for the CDR3: TGTGCCAGCACCCTAAACCCAGGGACAGGGGCTGATGAGCAGTTCTTC.

The J gene is TRBJ2-7, the V gene TRBV3-1; D is tentatively TRBD1 or TRBD2 (5 bases each). The CDR3 totals 15 residues. The germline V gene has CDR1 LGHDT and CDR2 YNNKEL (reference sequence). V lost 1 base to trimming and J lost 4 bases, with 14 bases between them. CDR3 protein: CASSQVGGGGYEQYF. As DNA, the CDR3 is TGTGCCAGCAGCCAAGTTGGGGGTGGGGGTTACGAGCAGTACTTC.

The chain has TRBV11-1 and TRBJ1-4, with TRBD1 matching 8 bases. The CDR3 extends over 18 amino acids. The germline V gene encodes CDR1 SGHAT and CDR2 FQDESV (reference sequence). Trimming at V came to 4 bases and at J to 7 bases, leaving 17 bases not matched to a gene. This CDR3 is CASSSSTGEEVLGEKLFF. As DNA, the CDR3 is TGTGCCAGCAGCTCCTCGACAGGGGAAGAAGTATTGGGTGAAAAACTGTTTTTT.

This clonotype showed up just a few times. The gene calls are TRBV7-8 and TRBJ1-1; possibly TRBD1 for D (6 bases). This CDR3 contains 17 residues. Germline V gene data show CDR1 as SGHVS and CDR2 as FQNEAQ. V lost 5 bases, J lost 0 bases, and 19 bases lay in between. CDR3: CASSKNRVFDMNTEAFF. The CDR3 bases are TGTGCCAGCAGCAAGAACAGGGTTTTCGACATGAACACTGAAGCTTTCTTT.

This clonotype was seen ten or more times. The chain has TRBV12-3 or TRBV12-4 and TRBJ1-1; the match to TRBD1 covers 10 bases. The length of the CDR3 is 13 residues. The V segment lost 7 bases and the J segment 7 bases; nucleotides outside the gene matches: 6. The CDR3 here is CASIRTGGFEAFF. CDR3 DNA sequence: TGTGCCAGCATTAGGACAGGGGGATTTGAAGCTTTCTTT.

The chain has TRBV18 and TRBJ1-1, with D unresolved. V was shortened by 3 bases and J by 2 bases, with 10 bases between the two germline ends. The CDR3 contains 14 residues. Germline V CDR1 and CDR2: KGHSH, LQKENI. The CDR3 reads CASSPGISNTEAFF. CDR3 DNA sequence: TGTGCCAGCTCACCTGGGATTTCTAACACTGAAGCTTTCTTT.

This clonotype was counted between two and nine times. V is TRBV5-4 and J is TRBJ2-3; no clear D. CDR1 and CDR2 from the germline V gene are SGHNT and YYREEE (reference sequence). Trimming left V 4 bases short and J 2 bases short, with 17 bases between. This CDR3 contains 16 residues. The CDR3 sequence is CASSLKQSFITDTQYF. The CDR3 coding sequence is TGTGCCAGCAGCCTTAAGCAGAGTTTTATCACAGATACGCAGTATTTT.

This chain joins TRBV10-3 and TRBJ2-7, with D perhaps TRBD1 (5 bases). Germline values: CDR1 ENHRY, CDR2 SYGVKD. The CDR3 has 13 amino acids. Trimming pared 0 bases from V and 4 bases from J, leaving 7 bases between. The CDR3 bases are TGTGCCATCAGTGAGTCAGGGGTTTACGAGCAGTACTTC. Its protein is CAISESGVYEQYF.

The table lists this clonotype with a few counts. This chain links TRBV12-3 or TRBV12-4 with TRBJ2-2, with D unresolved. The CDR3 contains 11 residues. V lost 7 bases and J 6 bases, leaving 6 bases between the germline ends. In nucleotides, the CDR3 is TGTGCCAGCATGACGGCCGGGGAGCTGTTTTTT. Protein product: CASMTAGELFF.

This chain links TRBV20-1 with TRBJ1-5; the D gene is possibly TRBD1 (6 bases). V shed 6 bases and J shed 2 bases, with 14 bases lying between them. Germline V gene sequence: CDR1 DFQATT, CDR2 SNEGSKA (reference sequence). The CDR3 runs 14 residues. The CDR3 DNA reads TGCAGTGCCCCCCGGCCAGGGGGCAATCAGCCCCAGCATTTT. Protein sequence: CSAPRPGGNQPQHF.

The sample holds a few counts of this clonotype. The chain recombines TRBV6-5 with TRBJ2-7, with a weak D call TRBD2 (5 bases). The CDR3 consists of 17 residues. The V and J ends lost 2 bases and 1 base respectively, with 18 bases between them. Germline V gives CDR1 MNHEY, CDR2 SVGAGI. The DNA of the CDR3 is TGTGCCAGCAGTTACAAATACCAGAGGGAAACGTCCTACGAGCAGTACTTC. This gives the protein CASSYKYQRETSYEQYF.

V usage is TRBV7-6 and J usage is TRBJ1-4, with a tentative D call TRBD1 (6 bases). Germline V gives CDR1 SGHVS, CDR2 FNYEAQ. The CDR3 runs 13 residues. Trimming took 6 bases from V and 6 from J, leaving 11 bases between them. The CDR3 region has the DNA TGTGCCAGCAGTCGGGGGCGGGATGAAAAACTGTTTTTT. Residues: CASSRGRDEKLFF.

This clonotype was seen more than once but under ten times. The CDR3 protein is CSARNPRAAYEQYF. CDR3 in DNA: TGCAGTGCTAGAAACCCCAGGGCCGCCTACGAGCAGTACTTC. This chain joins TRBV20-1 and TRBJ2-7; possibly TRBD1 for D (5 bases). The ends were cut back, 2 bases at V and 2 bases at J, with 13 bases in the middle. The CDR3 contains 14 residues. In germline, CDR1 is DFQATT, CDR2 SNEGSKA (reference sequence).

This clonotype has a handful of counts. The genes are TRBV18 and TRBJ1-1; 7 bases line up with TRBD1. CDR1 and CDR2 (germline): KGHSH, LQKENI. The CDR3 has 15 amino acids. The V gene end was trimmed by 2 bases and the J gene end by 7 bases; junction bases not matched to a gene: 10. This chain's CDR3 is CASSPRGGRDSEAFF. In DNA, the CDR3 is TGTGCCAGCTCACCAAGGGGGGGTCGGGACAGTGAAGCTTTCTTT.

Here the CDR3 reads CASSDGVQYYNEQFF. CDR3 nucleotide sequence: TGTGCCAGCAGTGACGGTGTACAGTACTACAATGAGCAGTTCTTC. The chain combines TRBV2 with TRBJ2-1; D gene unclear. Trimming removed 3 bases from V and 3 bases from J, with 12 bases in between. This CDR3 region has 15 residues. Germline values: CDR1 SNHLY, CDR2 FYNNEI.

This clonotype has only a few counts. The chain uses TRBV6-6 and TRBJ2-7; D is unclear. The CDR3 covers 13 residues. The ends were cut back, 7 bases at V and 5 bases at J, with 15 bases in the middle. The V gene's germline CDR1 is MNHNY and CDR2 SVGAGI (reference sequence). The CDR3 sequence is CASTLTARHEQYF. CDR3 nucleotides: TGTGCCAGCACCCTAACTGCTCGCCACGAGCAGTACTTC.

The chain recombines TRBV4-2 with TRBJ2-7; 8 bases are a match to TRBD2. Per germline, CDR1 LGHNA and CDR2 YNFKEQ. The length of the CDR3 is 17 residues. J was trimmed by 2 bases and V by 0 bases; bases with no gene match: 9. CDR3 nucleotides: TGTGCCAGCAGCCAAGATGGGAGCGGGAGTCCCCCCTACGAGCAGTACTTC. Translating gives CASSQDGSGSPPYEQYF.

This clonotype occurred a few times. The chain employs TRBV5-5 and TRBJ1-1, with TRBD1 as a possible D gene (6 bases). The CDR3 runs 17 residues. Germline-derived CDR1 and CDR2 are SGHKS and YYEKEE (reference sequence). Deletions cut 1 base from V and 4 bases from J, with 20 bases between. The CDR3 bases are TGTGCCAGCAGCTTGAAGCCTGGGGGCTCGGGGGGCACTGAAGCTTTCTTT. It yields the protein CASSLKPGGSGGTEAFF. Drawing the rest from reference TRBV5-5 and TRBJ1-1, the complete variable domain is DAGVTQSPTHLIKTRGQQVTLRCSPISGHKSVSWYQQVLGQGPQFIFQYYEKEERGRGNFPDRFSARQFPNYSSELNVNALLLGDSALYLCASSLKPGGSGGTEAFFGQGTRLTVV.

CDR3 sequence (DNA): TGCGCCAGCAGCTCCGACGGTTCGAACACCGGGGAGCTGTTTTTT. It codes for CASSSDGSNTGELFF. This chain uses TRBV5-1 with TRBJ2-2; D not certain. CDR1 is SGHRS and CDR2 is YFSETQ in the germline V gene. Trimming took 3 bases from V and 0 from J, leaving 9 bases between them. This CDR3 contains 15 residues.

This sequence joins TRBV29-1 and TRBJ1-1; D uncertain. Germline values: CDR1 SQVTM, CDR2 ANQGSEA. The CDR3 consists of 13 residues. V dropped 1 base and J dropped 4 bases, with 10 bases sitting between them. As DNA, the CDR3 is TGCAGCGTTGAAGGGGTTGAGGGCACTGAAGCTTTCTTT. Translation: CSVEGVEGTEAFF. Drawing the rest from reference TRBV29-1 and TRBJ1-1, the complete variable domain is SAVISQKPSRDICQRGTSLTIQCQVDSQVTMMFWYRQQPGQSLTLIATANQGSEATYESGFVIDKFPISRPNLTFSTLTVSNMSPEDSSIYLCSVEGVEGTEAFFGQGTRLTVV.